Listed here are 10 T cell receptor beta chains from one sample, sequenced in a study of cytomegalovirus exposure and HLA in healthy donors. PCR used 60 Vbeta primers and 13 Jbeta primers. Using immunoSEQ multiplex PCR, the repertoire was profiled, and TCRdb retains in-frame clones only, with some absent. The data show under 200,000 clones, roughly nine tenths seen once. The specimen sequenced was PBMCs. Receptor source: a woman in her 30s in good health and CMV-seronegative.

The chain joins TRBV6-4 to TRBJ2-1, with D possibly matching TRBD1 (5 bases). This CDR3 contains 14 residues. Trimming pared 4 bases from V and 8 bases from J, leaving 15 bases between. CDR1 is MRHNA and CDR2 is SNTAGT in the germline V gene. Written as DNA, the CDR3 is TGTGCCAGCAGTGCGAGTTGGCAGGGCGATGAGCAGTTCTTC. It encodes CASSASWQGDEQFF.

The chain is built from TRBV19 and TRBJ1-3; possible D gene TRBD1, 5 bases. The germline V gene encodes CDR1 LNHDA and CDR2 SQIVND (reference sequence). Trimming cost V 7 bases and J 4 bases, with 11 bases left between them. The length of the CDR3 is 13 residues. The CDR3 bases are TGTGCCAGTACCCCTGGGGGGGGAAACACCATATATTTT. It codes for CASTPGGGNTIYF. Full variable domain (outside the CDR3, taken from reference TRBV19 and TRBJ1-3): DGGITQSPKYLFRKEGQNVTLSCEQNLNHDAMYWYRQDPGQGLRLIYYSQIVNDFQKGDIAEGYSVSREKKESFPLTVTSAQKNPTAFYLCASTPGGGNTIYFGEGSWLTVV.

The J gene is TRBJ2-7, the V gene TRBV6-6; 7 nucleotides align to TRBD1. V lost 3 bases to trimming and J lost 2 bases; unmatched junction nucleotides: 4. CDR1 and CDR2 from the germline V gene are MNHNY and SVGAGI (reference sequence). This CDR3 region has 14 residues. This CDR3 is CASSYGRGTYEQYF. CDR3 nucleotides: TGTGCCAGCAGTTATGGCAGGGGGACCTACGAGCAGTACTTC.

CDR3 nucleotides: TGTGCTAGTGGCCAAGCAGCGGGGATTACAAGCTCCTACAATGAGCAGTTCTTC. Translated: CASGQAAGITSSYNEQFF. The chain couples TRBV12-5 to TRBJ2-1, with TRBD2 matching 7 bases. V lost 6 bases to trimming and J lost 0 bases; unmatched junction nucleotides: 14. CDR3 length: 18 residues. Germline CDR1 and CDR2: LGHNT and FRNRAP.

The CDR3 nucleotides read TGTGCCAGCAGCCCATCCTTTCAGGTGAACACTGAAGCTTTCTTT. Amino acid sequence: CASSPSFQVNTEAFF. The genes are TRBV5-6 and TRBJ1-1; D remains unclear. Per the germline V gene, CDR1 is SGHDT and CDR2 is YYEEEE. V lost 4 bases, J lost 0 bases, and 13 bases lay in between. The CDR3 covers 15 residues.

This clone was observed a few times. This rearrangement joins TRBV6-5 to TRBJ1-4; 8 nucleotides align to TRBD1. The CDR3 totals 15 residues. V lost 6 bases to trimming and J lost 3 bases; unmatched junction nucleotides: 6. Germline loops: CDR1 MNHEY, CDR2 SVGAGI. The CDR3 is CASRGDRSSNEKLFF. The CDR3 region has the DNA TGTGCCAGCAGGGGGGACAGGAGCTCTAATGAAAAACTGTTTTTT.

As for this clone: Distinct nucleotide sequences in the sample also encode this CDR3. The gene calls are TRBV18 and TRBJ1-1; 7 bases are shared with TRBD1. Per germline, CDR1 KGHSH and CDR2 LQKENI. Unmatched junction bases numbered 2, after V lost 3 bases and J lost 4 bases. This CDR3 has 13 residues. For the CDR3, the DNA is TGTGCCAGCTCACCCACAGGGGTCACTGAAGCTTTCTTT. This sequence encodes CASSPTGVTEAFF.

The chain employs TRBV6-6 and TRBJ1-5; D gene ambiguous. The CDR3 runs 12 residues. The V end was cut by 4 bases, the J end by 4 bases, with 5 bases between. Germline loops: CDR1 MNHNY, CDR2 SVGAGI (reference sequence). The CDR3 here is CASSSNNQPQHF. In DNA form, the CDR3 reads TGTGCCAGCAGTTCCAATAATCAGCCCCAGCATTTT.

The chain carries TRBV7-6 and TRBJ1-6, with D possibly being TRBD1 (6 bases). Deletions cut 1 base from V and 4 bases from J, with 23 bases between. CDR3 size: 20 residues. Germline V gene sequence: CDR1 SGHVS, CDR2 FNYEAQ. This CDR3 is CASSLVAPGAQGRYNSPLHF. CDR3 bases: TGTGCCAGCAGCTTAGTAGCGCCAGGGGCGCAGGGGCGGTATAATTCACCCCTCCACTTT.

CDR3 nucleotide sequence: TGCGCCACAAGTTCGGGTCATGGCCGGGACGAGCAGTACTTC. Its protein product is CATSSGHGRDEQYF. This chain links TRBV5-1 with TRBJ2-7, with unresolved D. CDR1 is SGHRS and CDR2 is YFSETQ in the germline V gene. V shed 9 bases and J shed 5 bases, with 21 bases lying between them. CDR3 size: 14 residues.